The rows below give T cell receptor beta chains drawn from one sample of a study of blood T cell repertoires in COVID-19. Method: immunoSEQ multiplex PCR; TCRdb's copy keeps in-frame clones and lacks some. The sample gives around 45,000 clones, approximately 90% of which show up once; 15% is in the top ten. Sequencing used peripheral blood. Receptor source: a man in his 60s with active COVID-19. CDR3s include the opening cysteine and the closing phenylalanine or tryptophan. The order of the fields is V gene, J gene, D gene, clone size, CDR3 protein, CDR3 DNA. D genes are given only for firm matches. Expanded clones are given a class, and other clones once, few, many or no size at all.

V gene: TRBV3-1/TRBV3-2; J gene: TRBJ1-6; D gene: TRBD1; clone size: -; CDR3 protein: CASSPGTGSSPLHF; CDR3 DNA: TGTGCCAGCAGCCCTGGGACAGGGAGTTCACCCCTCCACTTT
V gene: TRBV11-1; J gene: TRBJ1-1; D gene: -; clone size: -; CDR3 protein: CASSLARNTEAFF; CDR3 DNA: TGTGCCAGCAGCTTAGCCAGGAACACTGAAGCTTTCTTT
V gene: TRBV11-3; J gene: TRBJ2-3; D gene: TRBD2; clone size: few; CDR3 protein: CASSSTRGGPDTQYF; CDR3 DNA: TGTGCCAGCAGCTCCACGCGGGGGGGGCCAGATACGCAGTATTTT
V gene: TRBV5-4; J gene: TRBJ1-4; D gene: TRBD1; clone size: -; CDR3 protein: CASSTPGQGTEKLFF; CDR3 DNA: TGTGCCAGCAGCACCCCGGGACAGGGGACTGAAAAACTGTTTTTT
V gene: TRBV6-6; J gene: TRBJ1-1; D gene: -; clone size: once; CDR3 protein: CASRGGPEAFF; CDR3 DNA: TGTGCCAGCAGGGGTGGGCCCGAAGCTTTCTTT
V gene: TRBV9; J gene: TRBJ2-7; D gene: -; clone size: -; CDR3 protein: CASSPQWTATYEQYF; CDR3 DNA: TGTGCCAGCAGCCCCCAGTGGACAGCCACGTACGAGCAGTACTTC
V gene: TRBV9; J gene: TRBJ2-1; D gene: -; clone size: -; CDR3 protein: CASSVEDKTYNEQFF; CDR3 DNA: TGTGCCAGCAGCGTAGAGGACAAGACATACAATGAGCAGTTCTTC
V gene: TRBV7-2; J gene: TRBJ2-3; D gene: TRBD2; clone size: -; CDR3 protein: CASSPGLAGGHTQYF; CDR3 DNA: TGTGCCAGCAGCCCTGGACTAGCGGGGGGACACACGCAGTATTTT
V gene: TRBV19; J gene: TRBJ1-4; D gene: -; clone size: -; CDR3 protein: CASSLNQLANEKLFF; CDR3 DNA: TGTGCCAGTAGTCTGAACCAGTTGGCTAATGAAAAACTGTTTTTT
V gene: TRBV5-3; J gene: TRBJ2-2; D gene: -; clone size: -; CDR3 protein: CARSLSSLDTGELFF; CDR3 DNA: TGTGCCAGAAGCTTGAGTTCCTTAGACACCGGGGAGCTGTTTTTT
V gene: TRBV6-5; J gene: TRBJ2-3; D gene: TRBD2; clone size: -; CDR3 protein: CASRASGDQDTQYF; CDR3 DNA: TGTGCCAGCAGAGCTAGCGGGGATCAAGATACGCAGTATTTT
V gene: TRBV5-1; J gene: TRBJ2-1; D gene: TRBD2; clone size: -; CDR3 protein: CASSQITSGGGNEQFF; CDR3 DNA: TGCGCCAGCAGCCAAATAACCTCGGGGGGAGGAAATGAGCAGTTCTTC
V gene: TRBV19; J gene: TRBJ2-3; D gene: TRBD1; clone size: few; CDR3 protein: CASSTPDRGPYTDTQYF; CDR3 DNA: TGTGCCAGTAGTACCCCGGACAGGGGGCCCTACACAGATACGCAGTATTTT
V gene: TRBV19; J gene: TRBJ1-2; D gene: -; clone size: -; CDR3 protein: CASSIPHQTGLYGYTF; CDR3 DNA: TGTGCCAGTAGTATCCCTCATCAAACAGGGCTCTATGGCTACACCTTC
V gene: TRBV7-8; J gene: TRBJ2-2; D gene: -; clone size: -; CDR3 protein: CASSYPLIRGEINTGELFF; CDR3 DNA: TGTGCCAGCAGCTACCCCCTAATTCGGGGAGAGATTAACACCGGGGAGCTGTTTTTT
V gene: TRBV6-2/TRBV6-3; J gene: TRBJ2-7; D gene: -; clone size: -; CDR3 protein: CASSYERSYEQYF; CDR3 DNA: TGTGCCAGCAGTTACGAGCGCTCCTACGAGCAGTACTTC
V gene: TRBV19; J gene: TRBJ2-2; D gene: -; clone size: -; CDR3 protein: CASSITGGNTGELFF; CDR3 DNA: TGTGCCAGTAGTATCACCGGGGGGAACACCGGGGAGCTGTTTTTT
V gene: TRBV5-4; J gene: TRBJ2-5; D gene: -; clone size: -; CDR3 protein: CASSRTGGLGETQYF; CDR3 DNA: TGTGCCAGCAGTAGGACCGGGGGGCTAGGGGAGACCCAGTACTTC